One sample yielded the 12 T cell receptor beta chains listed below, sequenced in a study of shared clonotypes between healthy human individuals. The protocol was immunoSEQ multiplex PCR, while the TCRdb copy is restricted to in-frame clones and leaves out a portion. The table has 2 million to 3 million clones, more than 85% seen once. The sequencing input was naive CD4+ T cells from PBMCs. The subset here: CD45RA+ positively selected. The receptors were sampled from a man aged 18 to 29 in good health. Some clones in this sample may be carry-over from other donors' samples.

In this sample, this clone turned up once. The same CDR3 arises from other DNA sequences in this sample as well. The chain joins TRBV28 to TRBJ1-1; a weak D match, TRBD1 (6 bases). Looked up from germline, CDR1 is MDHEN and CDR2 is SYDVKM. The CDR3 is made up of 13 amino acids. Between the trimmed V and J ends, which lost 4 bases and 4 bases, there was a span of 10 bases. CDR3 in amino acids: CASSSRGFTEAFF. CDR3 sequence (DNA): TGTGCCAGCAGTTCCAGGGGCTTCACTGAAGCTTTCTTT.

V gene TRBV7-9 combines with J gene TRBJ1-5; TRBD1 aligns across 9 bases. V gave up 5 bases and J gave up 6 bases; unmatched junction bases: 8. There are 15 residues in the CDR3. Germline CDR1 is SEHNR and CDR2 is FQNEAQ (reference sequence). The CDR3 region is CASSGPGQGVQPQHF. In DNA, the CDR3 is TGTGCCAGCAGCGGCCCGGGACAGGGCGTTCAGCCCCAGCATTTT.

The V and J genes are TRBV6-1 and TRBJ1-5; 7 nucleotides align to TRBD1. The trim removed 5 bases at V and 7 bases at J, leaving 8 bases unmatched. Germline V lookup: CDR1 MNHNS, CDR2 SASEGT. The CDR3 runs to 14 residues. CDR3: CASSQQGRRQPQHF. CDR3 DNA: TGTGCCAGCAGTCAACAGGGGCGCAGACAGCCCCAGCATTTT.

This clone was found a few times. The chain uses TRBV30 and TRBJ1-2, with 8 bases aligning to TRBD1. CDR1 is GTSNPN, CDR2 SVGIG, per germline (reference sequence). The CDR3 runs 15 residues. The V and J ends lost 4 bases and 3 bases, in that order; junction bases with no gene match: 10. CDR3 region: CAWTRTGKSDYGYTF. The CDR3 DNA sequence: TGTGCCTGGACCCGGACAGGGAAGTCGGACTATGGCTACACCTTC.

This clone was seen once. The chain carries TRBV28 and TRBJ2-3; D call uncertain. CDR1 and CDR2 (germline): MDHEN, SYDVKM. The CDR3 runs 15 residues. Trimming stripped 3 bases from V and 3 bases from J, with 13 bases between. The CDR3 region is CASSLVIVGTDTQYF. CDR3 bases: TGTGCCAGCAGTTTGGTGATAGTCGGTACAGATACGCAGTATTTT.

The V gene is TRBV7-2, the J gene TRBJ2-7, with 13 bases lining up with TRBD2. V lost 8 bases to trimming and J lost 6 bases; unmatched junction nucleotides: 10. Germline V gene lookup returns CDR1 SGHTA and CDR2 FQGNSA. This CDR3 contains 15 residues. CDR3 DNA: TGTGCCAGCGGCGGACTAGCGGGAGTCCCCCTCGAGCAGTACTTC. Protein sequence: CASGGLAGVPLEQYF.

J is TRBJ1-4 and V is TRBV28, with D tentatively TRBD1 (5 bases). From germline, CDR1 is MDHEN and CDR2 SYDVKM. The V end was cut by 4 bases, the J end by 8 bases, with 17 bases between. The CDR3 spans 15 residues. CDR3: CASSSRGPEEEKLFF. CDR3 bases: TGTGCCAGCAGTTCGCGGGGCCCCGAGGAGGAAAAACTGTTTTTT.

The chain employs TRBV29-1 and TRBJ2-3; TRBD1 agrees at 11 bases. Germline V gene data show CDR1 as SQVTM and CDR2 as ANQGSEA. The CDR3 extends over 14 amino acids. J gave up 4 bases and V 4 bases, and 4 bases lay outside the gene matches. The CDR3 DNA reads TGCAGCGTTGTCGAGGACAGGGGGCCAGATACGCAGTATTTT. Protein product: CSVVEDRGPDTQYF.

In the case of this clone: The same CDR3 also results from other DNA sequences found in this sample. The J gene is TRBJ2-7, the V gene TRBV14; the D is unclear. With 1 base removed from V and 3 bases from J, the gap between germline ends came to 10 bases. Per the germline V gene, CDR1 is SGHDN and CDR2 is FVKESK. The CDR3 length is 14 residues. The CDR3 DNA reads as TGTGCCAGCAGCCAAGTTGGCAGGATCTACGAGCAGTACTTC. This codes for CASSQVGRIYEQYF. Full variable domain (rest looked up from reference TRBV14 and TRBJ2-7): EAGVTQFPSHSVIEKGQTVTLRCDPISGHDNLYWYRRVMGKEIKFLLHFVKESKQDESGMPNNRFLAERTGGTYSTLKVQPAELEDSGVYFCASSQVGRIYEQYFGPGTRLTVT.

The rearrangement joins TRBV28 to TRBJ1-4; the D gene is possibly TRBD1 (5 bases). The germline V and J ends were trimmed by 3 bases and 5 bases, with 13 bases remaining between them. This CDR3 is built from 15 residues. CDR1 MDHEN and CDR2 SYDVKM come from the germline V gene. DNA of the CDR3: TGTGCCAGCAGTTTCTCTCGACAGAAGAATGAAAAACTGTTTTTT. This codes for CASSFSRQKNEKLFF.

There are a few counts of this clone. This specimen includes other DNA sequences encoding the same CDR3. The rearrangement uses TRBV7-9 and TRBJ1-1; D uncertain. Trimming removed 3 bases from V and 4 bases from J, with 9 bases in between. Per the germline V gene, CDR1 is SEHNR and CDR2 is FQNEAQ (reference sequence). The CDR3 has 13 residues. The CDR3 sequence is CASSLREGTEAFF. DNA for the CDR3: TGTGCCAGCAGCTTGAGGGAGGGCACTGAAGCTTTCTTT.

The chain joins TRBV18 to TRBJ2-2, with 10 bases matching TRBD1. Germline V gene data show CDR1 as KGHSH and CDR2 as LQKENI. This CDR3 has 14 amino acids. The V segment lost 5 bases and the J segment 4 bases; nucleotides outside the gene matches: 1. The DNA for the CDR3 is TGTGCCAGCTCAGGGGACAGGGGCACCGGGGAGCTGTTTTTT. It yields the protein CASSGDRGTGELFF.